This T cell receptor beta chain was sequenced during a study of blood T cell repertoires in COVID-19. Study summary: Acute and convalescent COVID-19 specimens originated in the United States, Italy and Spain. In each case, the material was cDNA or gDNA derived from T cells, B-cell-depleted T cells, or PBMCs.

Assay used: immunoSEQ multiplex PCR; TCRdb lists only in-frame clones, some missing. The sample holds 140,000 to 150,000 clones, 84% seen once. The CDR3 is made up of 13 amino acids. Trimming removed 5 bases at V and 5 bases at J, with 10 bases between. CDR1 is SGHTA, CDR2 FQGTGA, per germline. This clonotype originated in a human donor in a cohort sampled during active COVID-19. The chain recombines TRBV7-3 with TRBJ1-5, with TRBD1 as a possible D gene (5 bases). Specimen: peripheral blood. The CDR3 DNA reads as TGTGCCAGCAGCGCGGGGCCAGATCAGCCCCAGCATTTT. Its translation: CASSAGPDQPQHF. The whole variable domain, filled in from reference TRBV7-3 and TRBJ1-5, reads GAGVSQTPSNKVTEKGKYVELRCDPISGHTALYWYRQSLGQGPEFLIYFQGTGAADDSGLPNDRFFAVRPEGSVSTLKIQRTERGDSAVYLCASSAGPDQPQHFGDGTRLSIL.